This T cell receptor (beta chain) was obtained from a study of cytomegalovirus exposure and HLA in healthy donors. Study-level results: A classifier reportedly called cytomegalovirus status with high sensitivity and specificity.

Donors in the study were healthy people who gave bone marrow. Primers included in the PCR were 60 Vbeta and 13 Jbeta primers. Only in-frame clones appear in the TCRdb table, and some are missing; sequencing was by immunoSEQ multiplex PCR. The sample shows about 99,000 clones, roughly 72% of them seen only once. This clone has only a few counts. Its specificity is not known. The receptor was isolated from a woman in her late teens or twenties in good health and CMV-seropositive. The sequencing input was PBMCs.

CDR3 in amino acids: CASSSDPGDRSQYF. As DNA, the CDR3 is TGCGCCAGCAGCTCGGACCCAGGGGACCGTAGCCAGTACTTC. The rearrangement links TRBV5-1 to TRBJ2-5; possibly TRBD1 for D (6 bases). Germline V lookup: CDR1 SGHRS, CDR2 YFSETQ. Trimming left V 3 bases short and J 10 bases short, with 19 bases between. This CDR3 contains 14 residues.